Here is one T cell receptor (beta chain) with its context. The data stem from a study of long-term antiretroviral therapy in people with HIV. Version v3.0 of the immunoSEQ assay ran at survey level. Produced via immunoSEQ multiplex PCR; TCRdb's table is partial and in-frame only. The data show 30,000 or so clones, with approximately 87% seen just once and over 3.5% held by the top ten. Germline V gene lookup returns CDR1 SGHTA and CDR2 FQGNSA. This CDR3 spans 14 amino acids. V lost 1 base to trimming and J lost 8 bases, with 11 bases between them. Source: unsorted PBMCs, taken 0.5 years after starting antiretroviral therapy. This chain connects TRBV7-2 to TRBJ1-4; D remains unclear. The receptor comes from a woman under 30 with HIV. The DNA of the CDR3 is TGTGCCAGCAGCTTAGGGCAGGCATGGGAAAAACTGTTTTTT. It codes for CASSLGQAWEKLFF. Full variable domain (remainder filled in from reference TRBV7-2 and TRBJ1-4): GAGVSQSPSNKVTEKGKDVELRCDPISGHTALYWYRQSLGQGLEFLIYFQGNSAPDKSGLPSDRFSAERTGGSVSTLTIQRTQQEDSAVYLCASSLGQAWEKLFFGSGTQLSVL.